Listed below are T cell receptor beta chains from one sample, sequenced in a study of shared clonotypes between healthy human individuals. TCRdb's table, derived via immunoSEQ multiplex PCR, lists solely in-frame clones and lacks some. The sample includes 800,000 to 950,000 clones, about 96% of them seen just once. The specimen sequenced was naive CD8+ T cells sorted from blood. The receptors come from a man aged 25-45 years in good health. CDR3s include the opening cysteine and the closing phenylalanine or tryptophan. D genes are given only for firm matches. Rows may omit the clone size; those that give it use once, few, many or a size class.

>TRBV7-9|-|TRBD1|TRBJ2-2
CASRPDRGNTGELFF
TGTGCCAGCAGGCCAGACAGGGGAAACACCGGGGAGCTGTTTTTT
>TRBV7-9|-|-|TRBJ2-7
CASSSGTYEQYF
TGTGCCAGCAGCTCGGGCACCTACGAGCAGTACTTC
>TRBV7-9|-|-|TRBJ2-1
CASSLEDHEQFF
TGTGCCAGCAGCTTAGAGGACCATGAGCAGTTCTTC
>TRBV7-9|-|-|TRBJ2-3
CASSHLGDTQYF
TGTGCCAGCAGCCATCTGGGAGATACGCAGTATTTT
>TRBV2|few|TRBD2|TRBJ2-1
CASNPSGNFNEQFF
TGTGCCAGCAACCCTAGCGGGAATTTCAATGAGCAGTTCTTC
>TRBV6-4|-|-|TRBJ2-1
CASSDLNGDEQFF
TGTGCCAGCAGTGACCTCAACGGTGATGAGCAGTTCTTC
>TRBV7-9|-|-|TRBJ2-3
CASSGTGDTQYF
TGTGCCAGCAGCGGGACGGGCGATACGCAGTATTTT
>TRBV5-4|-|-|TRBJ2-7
CASSPARGPTYEQYF
TGTGCCAGCAGTCCAGCTCGGGGGCCGACTTACGAGCAGTACTTC
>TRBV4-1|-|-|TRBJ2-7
CASSQVTSSASYEQYF
TGCGCCAGCAGCCAAGTAACTAGCTCTGCGTCCTACGAGCAGTACTTC
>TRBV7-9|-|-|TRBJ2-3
CASSPVRTDTQYF
TGTGCCAGCAGCCCCGTACGCACAGATACGCAGTATTTT
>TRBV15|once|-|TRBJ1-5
CATSIEPNSNQPQHF
TGTGCCACCAGCATCGAGCCAAATAGCAATCAGCCCCAGCATTTT
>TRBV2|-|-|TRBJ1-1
CATIGAEAFF
TGTGCTACCATAGGCGCTGAAGCTTTCTTT
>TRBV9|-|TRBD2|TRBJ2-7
CASSEGLAGDHEQYF
TGTGCCAGCAGCGAGGGACTAGCGGGAGACCACGAGCAGTACTTC
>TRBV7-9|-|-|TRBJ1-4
CASSQELPNEKLFF
TGTGCCAGCAGCCAAGAACTGCCTAATGAAAAACTGTTTTTT
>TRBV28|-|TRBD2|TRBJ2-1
CASSTRTSGSNEQFF
TGTGCCAGCAGCACAAGGACTAGCGGGAGCAATGAGCAGTTCTTC
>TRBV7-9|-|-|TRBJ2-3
CASSLGPSTDTQYF
TGTGCCAGCAGCTTAGGTCCTAGCACAGATACGCAGTATTTT
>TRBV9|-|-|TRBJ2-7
CASSVGAGTYEQYF
TGTGCCAGCAGTGTAGGGGCAGGGACCTACGAGCAGTACTTC
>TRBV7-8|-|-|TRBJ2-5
CASSLGGGNQETQYF
TGTGCCAGCAGCCTAGGAGGGGGGAACCAAGAGACCCAGTACTTC
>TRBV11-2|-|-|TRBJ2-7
CASSSSAYEQYF
TGTGCCAGCAGCTCATCGGCCTACGAGCAGTACTTC
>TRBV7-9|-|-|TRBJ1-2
CASSPKNEDGYTF
TGTGCCAGCAGCCCTAAGAACGAAGATGGCTACACCTTC
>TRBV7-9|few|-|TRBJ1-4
CASSLAPTGEKLFF
TGTGCCAGCAGCTTAGCGCCTACGGGGGAAAAACTGTTTTTT
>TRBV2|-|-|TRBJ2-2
CATMDGNTGELFF
TGTGCCACCATGGACGGGAACACCGGGGAGCTGTTTTTT
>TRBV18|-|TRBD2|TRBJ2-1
CAGSTSGRDEQFF
TGTGCCGGATCGACTAGCGGGAGGGATGAGCAGTTCTTC
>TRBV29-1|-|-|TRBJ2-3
CSVDSDNTDTQYF
TGCAGCGTTGACTCGGACAACACAGATACGCAGTATTTT
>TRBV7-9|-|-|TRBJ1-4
CASSSGGNEKLFF
TGTGCCAGCAGCTCCGGGGGTAATGAAAAACTGTTTTTT
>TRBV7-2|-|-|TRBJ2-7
CASSTFGPLYEQYF
TGTGCCAGCAGCACCTTTGGGCCTCTCTACGAGCAGTACTTC
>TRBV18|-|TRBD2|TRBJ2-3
CASSPPLAGVGDTQYF
TGTGCCAGCTCACCACCCCTAGCGGGAGTGGGCGATACGCAGTATTTT
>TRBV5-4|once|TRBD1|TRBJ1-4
CASSVYRDRTPGNEKLFF
TGTGCCAGCAGCGTGTACCGGGACAGGACTCCCGGTAATGAAAAACTGTTTTTT
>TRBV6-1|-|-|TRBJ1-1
CASKPGGYTEAFF
TGTGCCAGCAAGCCGGGGGGCTACACTGAAGCTTTCTTT
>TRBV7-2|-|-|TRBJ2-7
CASSWTEYYEQYF
TGTGCCAGCAGCTGGACAGAATACTACGAGCAGTACTTC
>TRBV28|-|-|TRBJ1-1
CASRPAGRGMNTEAFF
TGTGCCAGCAGACCAGCCGGCCGTGGGATGAACACTGAAGCTTTCTTT
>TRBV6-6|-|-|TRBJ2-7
CASSYSTDLGLEYF
TGTGCCAGCAGTTACTCGACGGACCTAGGTTTGGAGTACTTC
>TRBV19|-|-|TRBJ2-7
CASSIGGASYEQYF
TGTGCCAGTAGTATAGGAGGGGCCTCCTACGAGCAGTACTTC
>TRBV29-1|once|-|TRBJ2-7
CSVQHQNYEQYF
TGCAGCGTTCAGCACCAAAATTACGAGCAGTACTTC
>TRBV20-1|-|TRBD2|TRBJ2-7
CSAKGLAGPYF
TGCAGTGCTAAGGGACTAGCGGGACCGTACTTC
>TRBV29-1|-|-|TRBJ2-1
CSVRWGPGLPYNEQFF
TGCAGCGTCCGGTGGGGGCCGGGACTTCCATACAATGAGCAGTTCTTC
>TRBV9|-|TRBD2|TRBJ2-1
CASSVGGLAIEQFF
TGTGCCAGCAGCGTAGGAGGACTAGCGATTGAGCAGTTCTTC
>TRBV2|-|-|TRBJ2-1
CATGVAIYNEQFF
TGTGCCACAGGAGTGGCGATATACAATGAGCAGTTCTTC
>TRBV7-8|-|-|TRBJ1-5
CASSLDGYSNQPQHF
TGTGCCAGCAGCTTAGACGGTTATAGCAATCAGCCCCAGCATTTT
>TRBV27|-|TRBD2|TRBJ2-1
CASSLSRGLGDEQFF
TGTGCCAGCAGTTTATCGAGGGGACTAGGCGATGAGCAGTTCTTC
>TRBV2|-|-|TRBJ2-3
CASPTYGESTDTQYF
TGTGCCAGTCCGACATATGGGGAAAGCACAGATACGCAGTATTTT
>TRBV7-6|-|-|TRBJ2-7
CASSLDKGWAYEQYF
TGTGCCAGCAGCTTAGATAAGGGGTGGGCCTACGAGCAGTACTTC
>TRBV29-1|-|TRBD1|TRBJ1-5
CSVRTGGDQPQHF
TGCAGCGTGCGGACAGGGGGTGATCAGCCCCAGCATTTT
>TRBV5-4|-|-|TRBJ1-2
CASSLGDLDYGYTF
TGTGCCAGCAGCTTGGGGGACCTAGACTATGGCTACACCTTC
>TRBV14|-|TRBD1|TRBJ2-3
CATALRGLGDTQYF
TGTGCCACAGCCCTAAGGGGGCTCGGGGATACGCAGTATTTT